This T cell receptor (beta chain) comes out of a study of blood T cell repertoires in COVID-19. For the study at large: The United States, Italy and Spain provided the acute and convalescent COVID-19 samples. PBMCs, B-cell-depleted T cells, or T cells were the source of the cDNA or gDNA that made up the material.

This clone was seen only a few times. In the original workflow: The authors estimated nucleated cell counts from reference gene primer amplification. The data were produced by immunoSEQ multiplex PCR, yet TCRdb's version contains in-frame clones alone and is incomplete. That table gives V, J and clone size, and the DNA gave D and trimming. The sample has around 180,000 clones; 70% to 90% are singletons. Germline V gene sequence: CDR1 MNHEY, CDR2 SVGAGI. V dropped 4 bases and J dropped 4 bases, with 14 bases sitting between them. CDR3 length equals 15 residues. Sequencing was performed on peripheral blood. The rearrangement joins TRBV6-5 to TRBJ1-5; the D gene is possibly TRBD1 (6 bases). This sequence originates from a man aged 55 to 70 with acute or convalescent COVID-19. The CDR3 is CASSSYGQRNQPQHF. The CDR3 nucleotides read TGTGCCAGCAGTTCTTACGGACAGCGGAATCAGCCCCAGCATTTT.